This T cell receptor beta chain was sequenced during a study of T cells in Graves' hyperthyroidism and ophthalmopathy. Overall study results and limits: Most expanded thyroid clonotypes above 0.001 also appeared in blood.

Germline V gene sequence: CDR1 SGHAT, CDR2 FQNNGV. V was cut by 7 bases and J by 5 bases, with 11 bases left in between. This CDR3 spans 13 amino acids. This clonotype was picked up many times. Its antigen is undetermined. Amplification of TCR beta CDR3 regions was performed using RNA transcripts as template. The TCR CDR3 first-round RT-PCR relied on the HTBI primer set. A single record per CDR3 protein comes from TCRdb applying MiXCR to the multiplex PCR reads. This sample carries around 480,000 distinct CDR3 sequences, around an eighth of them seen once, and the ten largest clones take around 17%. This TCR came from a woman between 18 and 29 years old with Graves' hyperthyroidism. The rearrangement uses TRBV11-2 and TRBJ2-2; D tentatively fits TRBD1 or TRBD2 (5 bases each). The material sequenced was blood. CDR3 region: CASKKEGTGELFF. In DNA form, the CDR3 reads TGTGCCAGCAAAAAAGAGGGGACCGGGGAGCTGTTTTTT.